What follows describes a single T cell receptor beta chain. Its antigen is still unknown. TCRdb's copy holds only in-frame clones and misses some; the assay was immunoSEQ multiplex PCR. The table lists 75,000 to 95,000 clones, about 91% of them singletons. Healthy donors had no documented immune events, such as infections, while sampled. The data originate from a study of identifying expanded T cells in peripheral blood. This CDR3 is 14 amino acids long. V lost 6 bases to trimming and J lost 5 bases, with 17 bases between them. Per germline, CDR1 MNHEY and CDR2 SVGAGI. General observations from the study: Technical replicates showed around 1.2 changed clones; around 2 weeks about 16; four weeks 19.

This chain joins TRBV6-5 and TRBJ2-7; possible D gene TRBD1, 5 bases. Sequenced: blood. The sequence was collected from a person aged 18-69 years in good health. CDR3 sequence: CASRKKVQGNEQYF. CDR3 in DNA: TGTGCCAGCAGGAAAAAAGTCCAGGGTAACGAGCAGTACTTC.